The entry below describes one T cell receptor (beta chain). The authors' processing: The assay estimated nucleated cells by amplifying reference gene primers. Data came from immunoSEQ multiplex PCR; TCRdb stores just in-frame clones and leaves some out. V, J and clone size derive from that table, while D and trimming were established from the DNA sequence. The top ten hold about 7% of the sample, which has 100,000 or so clones, approximately 86% seen once. This sample is drawn from a study of blood T cell repertoires in COVID-19. Study overall: Sources were T cells, B-cell-depleted T cells, or PBMCs; the material itself was cDNA or gDNA.

CDR3 length: 14 amino acids. Germline V CDR1 and CDR2: MNHEY, SVGAGI. Trimming at V came to 10 bases and at J to 7 bases, leaving 14 bases not matched to a gene. This TCR derives from a man aged 60-69 years with acute or convalescent COVID-19. The sequencing sample was made of peripheral blood. This chain links TRBV6-5 with TRBJ2-7, with 9 bases that match TRBD1. Written as DNA, the CDR3 is TGTGCCACCTCCGGACAGGGGAGCCTCCTGGAGCAGTACTTC. As protein: CATSGQGSLLEQYF.